This T cell receptor (beta chain) was captured by sequencing in a study of T and B cells in COVID-19 patients. TRB rearrangements were amplified by multiplex PCR with BIOMED2 TRB-A/B primers. MiXCR, run by TCRdb on the multiplex PCR reads, gives a single entry per CDR3 protein. The sample yields several thousand distinct CDR3 sequences, roughly 34% seen once. Each TRB amplification used about 220-500 ng of genomic DNA from blood. This clonotype came up a few times. Its antigen remains unidentified. Overall study findings and caveats: Clonality of TRB repertoires was high in active COVID-19; recovery brought above-healthy diversity and richness. Patients with COVID-19 reportedly showed strongly skewed T cell receptor beta variable and joining gene usage. Blood from mildly ill patients while symptomatic, and early samples from severe cases, were scarce.

This TCR derives from a human donor with active COVID-19. The source material was blood.

CDR3 loop: CATSRDITGGREKLFF. CDR3 sequence (DNA): TGTGCCACCAGCAGAGATATAACAGGGGGCCGAGAAAAACTGTTTTTT. The genes are TRBV15 and TRBJ1-4, with 9 bases aligning to TRBD1. The CDR3 has 16 amino acids. The V gene end was trimmed by 0 bases and the J gene end by 8 bases; junction bases not matched to a gene: 7. CDR1 LNHNV and CDR2 YYDKDF come from the germline V gene (reference sequence).